These T cell receptor beta chains were read from a single sample in a study of blood T cell repertoires in COVID-19. TCRdb's table, derived via immunoSEQ multiplex PCR, lists solely in-frame clones and lacks some. There are 90,000 to 120,000 clones in the sample; about 90% occur only once, and 1% to 1.5% lies in the top ten. The sample taken for sequencing was peripheral blood. All receptors come from a woman aged 25 to 39 with acute or convalescent COVID-19. Both conserved end residues are part of each CDR3. Fields, in order: clone size, D gene, V gene, J gene, CDR3 protein, CDR3 DNA. A D gene is named only where the DNA matches it firmly. Clone size, where shown, is once, few, many, or a class for clones that have expanded.

>-|-|TRBV9|TRBJ2-1
CASSVGTLSRTNEQFF
TGTGCCAGCAGCGTCGGCACACTTAGCCGAACGAATGAGCAGTTCTTC
>-|-|TRBV10-3|TRBJ1-2
CAIELRAGYGYTF
TGTGCCATCGAACTGCGGGCAGGCTATGGCTACACCTTC
>once|-|TRBV7-3|TRBJ1-1
CASSSVRVRRGTEAFF
TGTGCCAGCAGCTCCGTTCGGGTACGCCGTGGGACTGAAGCTTTCTTT
>-|-|TRBV6-2/TRBV6-3|TRBJ2-6
CASSYHHRKFKAGANVLTF
TGTGCCAGCAGTTACCATCACAGGAAATTCAAGGCTGGGGCCAACGTCCTGACTTTC
>-|TRBD2|TRBV28|TRBJ2-4
CASSTGTSGKNIQYF
TGTGCCAGCAGTACCGGGACTAGCGGGAAAAACATTCAGTACTTC
>-|TRBD2|TRBV9|TRBJ2-2
CASSAQQRAGAHGELFF
TGTGCCAGCAGCGCCCAGCAAAGGGCGGGAGCTCACGGGGAGCTGTTTTTT
>-|TRBD1|TRBV28|TRBJ1-2
CASSWDRGLGYTF
TGTGCCAGCAGCTGGGACAGGGGGCTGGGCTACACCTTC
>-|-|TRBV4-1|TRBJ1-6
CASSQFAGTDNSPLHF
TGCGCCAGCAGCCAATTCGCGGGGACCGACAATTCACCCCTCCACTTT
>-|TRBD2|TRBV5-1|TRBJ2-3
CATRYRAGGDTQYF
TGCGCCACCAGATACCGGGCGGGAGGAGATACGCAGTATTTT
>-|-|TRBV28|TRBJ1-1
CASSPGGQTNTEAFF
TGTGCCAGCAGTCCGGGGGGACAAACGAACACTGAAGCTTTCTTT
>-|TRBD2|TRBV28|TRBJ2-1
CASINPGLSPNEQFF
TGTGCCAGCATTAATCCGGGACTATCTCCCAATGAGCAGTTCTTC
>-|TRBD1|TRBV5-1|TRBJ2-5
CASRGQGGFGETQYF
TGCGCCAGCAGAGGACAGGGTGGTTTCGGGGAGACCCAGTACTTC
>-|TRBD2|TRBV24-1|TRBJ2-2
CATSDRAAGEFGGGTGELFF
TGTGCCACCAGTGATCGTGCAGCGGGGGAGTTCGGGGGAGGCACCGGGGAGCTGTTTTTT
>-|TRBD2|TRBV10-2|TRBJ2-1
CASSLKNKAGGRKYNEQFF
TGCGCCAGCAGTCTAAAAAACAAAGCGGGAGGGAGGAAATACAATGAGCAGTTCTTC
>-|-|TRBV30|TRBJ1-1
CAWRGTLNTEAFF
TGTGCCTGGAGAGGGACACTGAACACTGAAGCTTTCTTT
>few|TRBD1|TRBV5-1|TRBJ1-2
CASSLTGTGGLGYTF
TGCGCCAGCAGCCTAACCGGGACAGGGGGCCTAGGCTACACCTTC
>once|TRBD2|TRBV4-2|TRBJ2-3
CASSQDLGTSGGDTQYF
TGTGCCAGCAGCCAAGACCTAGGGACTAGCGGGGGAGATACGCAGTATTTT
>-|-|TRBV14|TRBJ1-2
CASSQGQFYGYTF
TGTGCCAGCAGCCAAGGACAGTTCTATGGCTACACCTTC
>-|TRBD1|TRBV5-1|TRBJ1-6
CASSPRQGRSPLHF
TGCGCCAGCAGCCCCAGACAGGGACGGTCACCCCTCCACTTT
>-|-|TRBV15|TRBJ1-4
CATRSQGGDEKLFF
TGTGCCACCAGAAGCCAGGGAGGGGATGAAAAACTGTTTTTT
>-|TRBD2|TRBV4-2|TRBJ2-3
CASSRYSGGAGDTQYF
TGTGCCAGCAGCCGTTATAGCGGGGGGGCAGGAGATACGCAGTATTTT